In this sample, the clone carrying this TCR beta chain turned up a few times. Its antigen remains unidentified. These data originate in a study of response to subunit inactivated influenza vaccine. The study, taken as a whole, reports: Researchers suggested that each seasonal influenza vaccination recruits few new T cells.

One entry per CDR3 protein results from TCRdb running MiXCR on the RT-PCR reads. The data show more than 700,000 distinct CDR3 sequences, 21% seen once. V lost 0 bases to trimming and J lost 3 bases; unmatched junction nucleotides: 5. The germline V gene encodes CDR1 LGHNA and CDR2 YNFKEQ. There are 17 residues in the CDR3. The source was PBMCs from blood, collected 4 to 6 days after vaccination. The sequence derives from a man aged 50 to 59 who received an inactivated influenza vaccine. The rearrangement joins TRBV4-2 to TRBJ2-2, with TRBD2 matching 9 bases. For the CDR3, the DNA is TGTGCCAGCAGCCAAGATCGACTAGCGGAATACACCGGGGAGCTGTTTTTT. Its translation: CASSQDRLAEYTGELFF.